This T cell receptor beta chain comes out of a study of blood T cell repertoires in COVID-19 (dated by TCRdb to 2018 to 2020). As for the study more broadly: Collaborator samples came from the United States, Italy and Spain and covered acute and convalescent phases of COVID-19. Subjects who had been exposed to COVID-19, were actively infected with it, or had recovered from it provided the deeply sampled blood TCRbeta repertoires that made up the dataset. Nearly every sample came with metadata listing a de-identified subject ID, COVID-19 status, age in years and sex. The repertoires were released in a freely available public database meant as a resource for research on the immune response to SARS-CoV-2. HLA class I and class II types, where available, came from metadata supplied by the sample provider rather than from assay-based typing. The prospective study material was composed of cDNA or gDNA derived from T cells, B-cell-depleted T cells, or PBMCs. The samples were drawn from the first 160 participants of the ongoing ImmuneRACE study and from roughly 1,300 subjects provided by 6 global collaborators. Study-wide findings and limitations: How much clinical and demographic metadata was included differed by source and by participant, and the metadata was provided uncurated.

TCRbeta CDR3 regions were amplified from genomic DNA by means of the immunoSEQ Assay, a bias-controlled multiplex PCR. The source study handled its data this way. The number of nucleated cells in each sample was estimated from the amplification of reference gene primers within the assay. Sequence reads were collapsed and filtered to measure the absolute abundance of every unique TCRbeta CDR3 rearrangement. For each sample, productive Simpson clonality was calculated as the square root of Simpson's diversity index over productive rearrangements. TCRdb retrieved this table from immuneACCESS and kept in-frame rearrangements only. Not all clones are present; in checked studies, unresolved V genes account for under half, and no reason is known for the remainder. V, J and clone size derive from that table, while D and trimming were established from the DNA sequence. This sample comprises some 87,000 clones, over 70% of them detected only once. The leading ten clones occupy around 27% of the sample.

In regard to this clone: Its antigen is unknown. Per-base quality was not reported, and no clone a single base away is much larger than it.

The collaborating institutions used their own protocols to collect whole blood in K2EDTA tubes. For TCRbeta analysis, collaborators shipped samples in one of three forms: frozen whole blood, isolated PBMCs, or DNA extracted from either of those sample types. The CDR3 has 15 amino acids, counting the end cysteine and phenylalanine. Of the read, only the CDR3 DNA is kept; its 45 bases are in frame from base 1. V is cut back by 3 bases and J by 2 bases, with 3 bases in the junction unmatched. Reading the germline V gene gives CDR1 SGHRS and CDR2 YFSETQ. This receptor was taken from an elderly man with active or convalescent COVID-19. Recombination linked TRBV5-1 to TRBJ2-1; TRBD1 matches 9 bases in the middle. Sequenced sample: peripheral blood. The sequenced DNA is TGCGCCAGCAGCTGGGACAGGGTCCCCTACAATGAGCAGTTCTTC. Its protein reads: CASSWDRVPYNEQFF.